A selection of T cell receptor beta chains follows, all from one sample in a study of breast tumors, draining lymph nodes, adjacent tissues. TCRdb independently ran MiXCR on the multiplex PCR reads; one entry per CDR3 protein. The table includes over 100,000 distinct CDR3 sequences, around 20% detected once. The sequenced sample consisted of axillary lymph node tissue. Source of these receptors: a female donor with breast cancer. Some clones in this sample may be carry-over from other donors' samples. Each CDR3 is given with its conserved first and last residue. The D gene is left open where the match is weak. Clone size is shown for a subset of rows, as once, few, many or a class of expanded clone.

CDR3nt	CDR3aa	j_gene	d_gene	abundance	v_gene
TGTGCCAGCAGTTCGGGACAGGGTGGATCCGAGCAGTACTTC	CASSSGQGGSEQYF	TRBJ2-7	TRBD1	many	TRBV12-3/TRBV12-4
TGTGCCAGCAGCTTGGGGCGACGGATCTCTGGAAACACCATATATTTT	CASSLGRRISGNTIYF	TRBJ1-3	.	many	TRBV7-9
TGCAGTGCCCTTCGCCCGCAAGGGCGCACTGAAGCTTTCTTT	CSALRPQGRTEAFF	TRBJ1-1	.	.	TRBV20-1
TGTGCCAGCAGTATTATGAGCGGGACAGGCACCGGGGAGCTGTTTTTT	CASSIMSGTGTGELFF	TRBJ2-2	.	.	TRBV28
TGTGCCAGCAGTGCAGGAACAGATACGCAGTATTTT	CASSAGTDTQYF	TRBJ2-3	.	many	TRBV2
TGCCTTAAACGAGGGCTAACAACTAATTCTTACGAGCAGTACTTC	CLKRGLTTNSYEQYF	TRBJ2-7	.	many	TRBV29-1
TGTGCCAGCAGCTTAGTATCGGGGGGGACGGTCGGTGGAAACACCATATATTTT	CASSLVSGGTVGGNTIYF	TRBJ1-3	.	many	TRBV7-2
TGTGCCACCAGCAGAGATCTTACAGGGGGACAAGAGACCCAGTACTTC	CATSRDLTGGQETQYF	TRBJ2-5	TRBD1	many	TRBV15
TGTGCCAGTAGTATTGGGACAGCCAACACCGGGGAGCTGTTTTTT	CASSIGTANTGELFF	TRBJ2-2	TRBD1	many	TRBV19
TGTGCCAGCAGGTCCGAAAGGAGGGGCTACACCTTC	CASRSERRGYTF	TRBJ1-2	.	many	TRBV12-3/TRBV12-4
TGTGCCAGCAGCCAAGACAGGCCCTACGAGCAGTACTTC	CASSQDRPYEQYF	TRBJ2-7	.	many	TRBV4-2
TGCAGTGCCTTCATGGCTGGGGCCAACGTCCTGACTTTC	CSAFMAGANVLTF	TRBJ2-6	.	many	TRBV20-1
TGCGCCAGCAGTCCTGTCCGCGGGAGGATGGAGACCCAGTACTTC	CASSPVRGRMETQYF	TRBJ2-5	TRBD2	many	TRBV4-1
TGTGCCAGCAGCCAAGGGGGGACTAGCGGCCCGCGTCAGTACTTC	CASSQGGTSGPRQYF	TRBJ2-7	TRBD2	many	TRBV3-1
TGTGCCAGCAGCCGTTCGGCTAGCGGGGGGATCTACGAGCAGTACTTC	CASSRSASGGIYEQYF	TRBJ2-7	TRBD2	many	TRBV11-1
TGTGCCAGCAGCTCCAGATCAGGACAGGGAGGGAACACCGGGGAGCTGTTTTTT	CASSSRSGQGGNTGELFF	TRBJ2-2	TRBD1	many	TRBV11-3
TGTGCCAGCAGCTTGAACGGACAGAACTATGGCTACACCTTC	CASSLNGQNYGYTF	TRBJ1-2	.	many	TRBV5-5
TGTGCCAGCAGCCTAGAGGGGCGGCAGGGAGACTATGGCTACACCTTC	CASSLEGRQGDYGYTF	TRBJ1-2	.	many	TRBV11-3
TGTGCCAGCAGCTTAGTCCCTGGCTCCTACAATGAGCAGTTCTTC	CASSLVPGSYNEQFF	TRBJ2-1	.	many	TRBV7-3
TGCAGTGCTAGAGATCTTACGCTCGGGACTAGACACAATGAGCAGTTCTTC	CSARDLTLGTRHNEQFF	TRBJ2-1	TRBD2	many	TRBV20-1
TGCAGTGCTAGAGACAGGGGGGACGAGCAGTACTTC	CSARDRGDEQYF	TRBJ2-7	.	many	TRBV20-1
TGTGCCAGCAGCTACCGGACTGTGGCAGGCAACACCGGGGAGCTGTTTTTT	CASSYRTVAGNTGELFF	TRBJ2-2	.	many	TRBV4-2
TGCAGTGCTAGGCGGGGACTAGCTGGCAATGAGCAGTTCTTC	CSARRGLAGNEQFF	TRBJ2-1	TRBD2	many	TRBV20-1
TGTGCCACCTCTAGCGGGAGCACAGATACGCAGTATTTT	CATSSGSTDTQYF	TRBJ2-3	TRBD2	many	TRBV24-1
TGTGCCAGCAGCTTAGATTTCCCTAGCGGGAGTTACACAGATACGCAGTATTTT	CASSLDFPSGSYTDTQYF	TRBJ2-3	TRBD2	many	TRBV7-2
TGTGCCAGCAGTTACTCGAAGCCAGGGGTCAATGAGCAGTTCTTC	CASSYSKPGVNEQFF	TRBJ2-1	.	many	TRBV6-7
TGTGCCAGCAGCCAGGGACAGGTGCCCTCCTACGAGCAGTACTTC	CASSQGQVPSYEQYF	TRBJ2-7	TRBD1	many	TRBV3-1
TGCAGTGCTAGGGGACAGGGTTCGGGCTATGGCTACACCTTC	CSARGQGSGYGYTF	TRBJ1-2	TRBD1	many	TRBV20-1
TGTGCCAGCAGTTTATTGGCGGGGAGCTCCTACAATAAGCAGTTCTTC	CASSLLAGSSYNKQFF	TRBJ2-1	.	.	TRBV28
TGTGCCAGCAGCGGCATGGGGGTCAAGCAGTACTTC	CASSGMGVKQYF	TRBJ2-7	.	many	TRBV7-9
TGTGCCAGTAGTACCCCCCAGGACAGAGCTAACTATGGCTACACCTTC	CASSTPQDRANYGYTF	TRBJ1-2	.	.	TRBV19
TGCAGTGCCCCAGGGTTTGGAAACACCATATATTTT	CSAPGFGNTIYF	TRBJ1-3	.	many	TRBV20-1
TGTGCCAGCAGTTCGACAGGGACAGGAAACACCATATATTTT	CASSSTGTGNTIYF	TRBJ1-3	TRBD1	.	TRBV6-5
TGTGCCAGCAGTGACGGGGGAGTCGGCTATGGCTACACCTTC	CASSDGGVGYGYTF	TRBJ1-2	.	many	TRBV2
TGCAGTGCTAGAGCTTGGGACAGGGATGGGGAAAAACTGTTTTTT	CSARAWDRDGEKLFF	TRBJ1-4	TRBD1	many	TRBV20-1
TGTGCCAGCAGTCGCACCCCGGGACAGGGAGTGGGCAATCAGCCCCAGCATTTT	CASSRTPGQGVGNQPQHF	TRBJ1-5	TRBD1	many	TRBV12-3/TRBV12-4
TGTGCCAGCCTAGGTGGCGGGGGGCCCCGGGGCCCTCTCTACAATGAGCAGTTCTTC	CASLGGGGPRGPLYNEQFF	TRBJ2-1	TRBD2	many	TRBV2
TGTGCCAGCAAACGCCCTGACTCTGGGGCCAACGTCCTGACTTTC	CASKRPDSGANVLTF	TRBJ2-6	.	few	TRBV6-1
TGTGCCAGCAGCCTGGGGGGAGGACGAGAGACCCAGTACTTC	CASSLGGGRETQYF	TRBJ2-5	.	many	TRBV7-2
TGTGCCAGCAGCTTGAGATCAGGGGCCAGGTTGGAGCAGTACTTC	CASSLRSGARLEQYF	TRBJ2-7	.	many	TRBV5-6
TGTGCCAGCAGCGTAGTGGCAGGGGGCAGCTATGGCTACACCTTC	CASSVVAGGSYGYTF	TRBJ1-2	TRBD1	many	TRBV9
TGTGCCAGCAGTCGACTCGCCGGGGAGCTGTTTTTT	CASSRLAGELFF	TRBJ2-2	.	few	TRBV6-2/TRBV6-3
TGTGCCAGCAGCTCGGGACAGGGGTTCTCCTACGAGCAGTACTTC	CASSSGQGFSYEQYF	TRBJ2-7	TRBD1	many	TRBV7-6
TGTGCCAGCAGCCCACCGGGTAACACAGATACGCAGTATTTT	CASSPPGNTDTQYF	TRBJ2-3	.	many	TRBV7-8
TGTGCCAGCAGCTTAGAACTAGGCCGCTCCTACGAGCAGTACTTC	CASSLELGRSYEQYF	TRBJ2-7	.	many	TRBV11-2
TGTGCCAGCAGTTTAGAGGGGGGAGGCAATCAGCCCCAGCATTTT	CASSLEGGGNQPQHF	TRBJ1-5	.	many	TRBV12-3/TRBV12-4
TGTGCCAGCAGTGAATTCGGACAGGGAACGGCTGGCTACACCTTC	CASSEFGQGTAGYTF	TRBJ1-2	TRBD1	few	TRBV25-1
TGTGCCAGCAGTTACTCGGGGACAGGGGGAGGGGAGCAGTACTTC	CASSYSGTGGGEQYF	TRBJ2-7	TRBD1	many	TRBV6-2/TRBV6-3
TGCGCCAGCAGTGAGTCCAAGGGGACAGGGGCCGTGAAGGGCTACACCTTC	CASSESKGTGAVKGYTF	TRBJ1-2	TRBD1	many	TRBV10-2
TGTGCCTGTTCGACTAGCGGTGAGCAGTTCTTC	CACSTSGEQFF	TRBJ2-1	TRBD2	few	TRBV19
TGTGCCAGCAGTCGAGCTAACGGGAGACTTATTACCGGGGAGCTGTTTTTT	CASSRANGRLITGELFF	TRBJ2-2	.	many	TRBV4-2
TGTGCCAGCAGTTTGAGAATTCCCGGGGGCGGCCCCTACGAGCAGTACTTC	CASSLRIPGGGPYEQYF	TRBJ2-7	.	.	TRBV27
TGTGCCAGCAGGGTGGGGACACAGTCCTACGAGCAGTACTTC	CASRVGTQSYEQYF	TRBJ2-7	.	.	TRBV2
TGTGCCAGCAGTGCAACAGGGGGCCAACAGTACTTC	CASSATGGQQYF	TRBJ2-5	TRBD1	many	TRBV6-1
TGCAGTGCTAGAGATCAGCCCCAGCATTTT	CSARDQPQHF	TRBJ1-5	.	many	TRBV20-1
TGTGCCAGCAGCGTAGCAGGGGAGGACGAGCAGTACTTC	CASSVAGEDEQYF	TRBJ2-7	.	many	TRBV9
TGTGCCAGTAGTATAGATATAACAGCCAGGGGTGAGCAGTTCTTC	CASSIDITARGEQFF	TRBJ2-1	.	few	TRBV19
TGTGCCAGCAGAAAACGCCTAGCGGGACAGAATGAGCAGTTCTTC	CASRKRLAGQNEQFF	TRBJ2-1	TRBD2	.	TRBV6-2/TRBV6-3
TGTGCCAGCAGCTCACTAGCGGGAAGCACAGATACGCAGTATTTT	CASSSLAGSTDTQYF	TRBJ2-3	TRBD2	many	TRBV6-1
TGCGCCAGCAGCTTGGCAATCGGGAGTGGGGAGACCCAGTACTTC	CASSLAIGSGETQYF	TRBJ2-5	.	.	TRBV5-1